This TCR beta chain came from a study of Graves' ophthalmopathy and Graves' hyperthyroidism. Study findings and constraints: Distinction of ophthalmopathy from stable hyperthyroidism by a 13-signature model reached 87.88% sensitivity and 75% to 84% specificity.

The CDR3 is 16 residues long. With 1 base removed from V and 6 bases from J, the gap between germline ends came to 16 bases. As regards this clonotype: Its antigen is not known.

The TCR beta CDR3 regions underwent amplification from RNA transcripts. An initial RT-PCR round employing HTBI primers preceded a second-round multiplex PCR. TCRdb itself ran the multiplex PCR reads through MiXCR, one entry per CDR3 protein. The sample lists almost 400,000 distinct CDR3 sequences, 15% to 20% occurring once. Clinicians made diagnoses from clinical symptoms, serum thyroxine, TRAb, thyroid ultrasound and orbital computed tomography. The PBMCs originated from over 9 ml of fresh peripheral blood. The receptor was isolated from a woman aged 18-35 years with Graves' ophthalmopathy. Sequencing used peripheral blood. This chain uses TRBV12-3 or TRBV12-4 with TRBJ1-5; tentative D call: TRBD1 (5 bases). The CDR3 DNA reads as TGTGCCAGCAGTTTAGGCCAATCCAGGGATCGTCAGCCCCAGCATTTT. Its translation is CASSLGQSRDRQPQHF.